Here is one TCR beta chain with its context. This entry is derived from a study of T cell responses to AZD1222 COVID-19 vaccine. Using immunoSEQ multiplex PCR, the repertoire was profiled, and TCRdb retains in-frame clones only, with some absent. The table lists fewer than 100,000 clones, roughly 84% of them singletons, with 14% in the top ten. CDR1 and CDR2 (germline): SGHRS, YFSETQ. The CDR3 has 15 amino acids. V was shortened by 2 bases and J by 4 bases, with 15 bases between the two germline ends. Sequencing was performed on peripheral blood, taken 28 days after the second AZD1222 dose. The chain carries TRBV5-1 and TRBJ2-5, with D possibly TRBD2 on 6 matching bases. This TCR was recovered from an adult who received the AZD1222 COVID-19 vaccine. The CDR3 sequence is CASSFSRTGGETQYF. The CDR3 bases are TGCGCCAGCAGCTTTAGCCGGACCGGGGGAGAGACCCAGTACTTC.